Below, 26 T cell receptor beta chains from the same sample are listed, as sequenced in a study of blood T cell repertoires in COVID-19. The assay was immunoSEQ multiplex PCR, and TCRdb's table has in-frame clones only and misses some. The sample shows about 55,000 clones, around 89% of them seen only once. Specimen: peripheral blood. Receptor source: a man aged 60 to 69 with acute or convalescent COVID-19.

This clone appeared once. This sequence joins TRBV6-5 and TRBJ1-5, with D unresolved. Germline loops: CDR1 MNHEY, CDR2 SVGAGI. The CDR3 extends over 14 amino acids. V was pared by 7 bases and J by 4 bases, with 14 bases between. The CDR3 protein is CASTPSGLNQPQHF. The CDR3 DNA reads TGTGCCAGCACCCCTTCAGGCCTTAATCAGCCCCAGCATTTT.

V is TRBV3-1 (or the pseudogene TRBV3-2) and J is TRBJ1-2; maybe TRBD1 (5 bases). Germline V gives CDR1 LGHDT, CDR2 YNNKEL (reference sequence). Trimming left V 1 base short and J 0 bases short, with 12 bases between. The CDR3 spans 16 residues. The CDR3 reads CASSQGGGSTNYGYTF. The CDR3 DNA sequence: TGTGCCAGCAGCCAAGGGGGGGGGAGTACTAACTATGGCTACACCTTC.

This sequence joins TRBV5-6 and TRBJ1-2, with 7 bases aligning to TRBD1. The germline CDR1 and CDR2 sequences are SGHDT and YYEEEE. The CDR3 runs to 15 residues. V lost 5 bases and J lost 4; bases outside the gene matches: 11. The CDR3 loop reads CASRPPGQTIYGYTF. The CDR3 nucleotides are TGTGCCAGCAGGCCGCCGGGACAGACTATCTATGGCTACACCTTC.

V and J are TRBV7-9 and TRBJ2-7; D might be TRBD1 (6 bases). Trimming left V 5 bases short and J 2 bases short, with 13 bases between. In germline, CDR1 is SEHNR, CDR2 FQNEAQ (reference sequence). The CDR3 sequence is 14 residues long. Here the CDR3 DNA reads TGTGCCAGCAGCCCCGGGGACATCACCTACGAGCAGTACTTC. It is translated as CASSPGDITYEQYF.

The V call is TRBV5-1, the J call TRBJ2-3; 10 bases agree with TRBD2. J gave up 2 bases and V 0 bases, and 12 bases lay outside the gene matches. Germline V gene sequence: CDR1 SGHRS, CDR2 YFSETQ. The CDR3 extends over 19 amino acids. As DNA, the CDR3 is TGCGCCAGCAGCTTGGGGAGCGGGAGGGCTGATGTTGTCACAGATACGCAGTATTTT. Translating it yields CASSLGSGRADVVTDTQYF.

This clone was recorded only once. The chain has TRBV11-2 and TRBJ1-1; D is possibly TRBD1 (5 bases). Deletions cut 3 bases from V and 4 bases from J, with 15 bases between. The length of the CDR3 is 15 residues. Germline V CDR1 and CDR2: SGHAT, FQNNGV. The chain's CDR3 is CASSFLRRGTTEAFF. The CDR3 DNA sequence: TGTGCCAGCAGCTTTTTGCGGAGGGGAACCACTGAAGCTTTCTTT.

The V gene is TRBV7-9, the J gene TRBJ2-1; D might be TRBD1 (7 bases). Trimming left V 5 bases short and J 0 bases short, with 17 bases between. The germline V gene encodes CDR1 SEHNR and CDR2 FQNEAQ (reference sequence). This CDR3 region has 17 residues. CDR3 in amino acids: CASSTQGGRSSYNEQFF. The CDR3 DNA sequence: TGTGCCAGCAGCACGCAGGGGGGCCGAAGCTCCTACAATGAGCAGTTCTTC.

The chain carries TRBV6-5 and TRBJ1-2, with 7 bases aligning to TRBD1. V lost 0 bases to trimming and J lost 12 bases; unmatched junction nucleotides: 13. The CDR3 has 15 residues. CDR1 MNHEY and CDR2 SVGAGI come from the germline V gene. CDR3 loop: CASSYSKGALNRDTF. The CDR3 DNA reads TGTGCCAGCAGTTACTCGAAGGGGGCGCTCAACAGAGACACCTTC.

The rearrangement links TRBV15 to TRBJ2-1; possible D gene TRBD2, 6 bases. The germline V and J ends were trimmed by 2 bases and 5 bases, with 19 bases remaining between them. CDR1 LNHNV and CDR2 YYDKDF come from the germline V gene (reference sequence). The CDR3 spans 17 residues. The CDR3 is CATSRSLTPSANNEQFF. DNA of the CDR3: TGTGCCACCAGCAGATCTTTAACGCCTAGCGCAAACAATGAGCAGTTCTTC.

The chain couples TRBV5-1 to TRBJ1-2, with D hard to call. The ends were cut back, 4 bases at V and 8 bases at J, with 18 bases in the middle. Germline CDR1 reads SGHRS; CDR2 reads YFSETQ. The CDR3 spans 14 residues. The CDR3, as DNA: TGCGCCAGCAGCCCACCTAGTGGCAGCGGCGGCTACACCTTC. The encoded protein is CASSPPSGSGGYTF.

This chain joins TRBV27 and TRBJ1-6; D is unclear. The V gene lost 4 bases and the J gene lost 10 bases, with 17 bases spanning the gap. Germline CDR1 and CDR2: MNHEY and SMNVEV (reference sequence). This CDR3 has 15 residues. The CDR3 bases are TGTGCCAGCAGTTCCCTGGACCGGCCGGGATCACCCCTCCACTTT. Protein product: CASSSLDRPGSPLHF.

The V and J genes are TRBV10-3 and TRBJ2-3; a possible D gene is TRBD1 (5 bases). Germline V gene data show CDR1 as ENHRY and CDR2 as SYGVKD. Trimming took 3 bases from V and 0 from J, leaving 10 bases between them. The CDR3 consists of 15 residues. The DNA of the CDR3 is TGTGCCATCAGTGATAGACAGACTAGCACAGATACGCAGTATTTT. As protein: CAISDRQTSTDTQYF.

This clone was seen only once. The chain has TRBV6-5 and TRBJ1-2; 9 nucleotides match TRBD1. The V gene's germline CDR1 is MNHEY and CDR2 SVGAGI. The CDR3 has 14 residues. V gave up 6 bases and J gave up 2 bases; unmatched junction bases: 4. In DNA, the CDR3 is TGTGCCAGCAGACAGGACAGGGGCAACTATGGCTACACCTTC. Translated: CASRQDRGNYGYTF.

The J gene is TRBJ1-6, the V gene TRBV10-3; D is possibly TRBD1 (5 bases). The CDR3 loop spans 14 amino acids. Germline CDR1 is ENHRY and CDR2 is SYGVKD. The V end was cut by 6 bases, the J end by 0 bases, with 6 bases between. DNA for the CDR3: TGTGCCATCAGAGGGGACTCCTATAATTCACCCCTCCACTTT. Translation: CAIRGDSYNSPLHF.

The chain is built from TRBV5-4 and TRBJ2-7; 9 bases line up with TRBD2. This CDR3 has 15 residues. CDR1 and CDR2 from the germline V gene are SGHNT and YYREEE (reference sequence). V lost 0 bases, J lost 0 bases, and 1 base stayed unmatched. In DNA form, the CDR3 reads TGTGCCAGCAGCTTGGATAGCGGGAGCTCCTACGAGCAGTACTTC. Translated: CASSLDSGSSYEQYF. The full variable domain, with the rest looked up from reference TRBV5-4 and TRBJ2-7, is ETGVTQSPTHLIKTRGQQVTLRCSSQSGHNTVSWYQQALGQGPQFIFQYYREEENGRGNFPPRFSGLQFPNYSSELNVNALELDDSALYLCASSLDSGSSYEQYFGPGTRLTVT.

The chain employs TRBV19 and TRBJ2-7; 9 bases line up with TRBD2. Germline-derived CDR1 and CDR2 are LNHDA and SQIVND (reference sequence). V was pared by 3 bases and J by 0 bases, with 9 bases of the junction left unmatched. CDR3 length: 17 residues. Here the CDR3 reads CASSMGLAGILSYEQYF. As DNA, the CDR3 is TGTGCCAGTAGTATGGGGCTAGCGGGGATCCTCTCCTACGAGCAGTACTTC.

About this clone itself: The identical CDR3 is also encoded by other nucleotide sequences in the sample. V usage is TRBV28 and J usage is TRBJ1-4; TRBD1 aligns across 11 bases. Germline-derived CDR1 and CDR2 are MDHEN and SYDVKM. V lost 6 bases, J lost 8 bases, and 5 bases stayed unmatched. CDR3 length: 14 residues. The CDR3, as DNA: TGTGCCAGCAGAGGACAGGGGGCAGGGGAAAAACTGTTTTTT. Translation: CASRGQGAGEKLFF.

The CDR3 spells CASSEQATDTQYF. The DNA of the CDR3 is TGTGCCAGCAGTGAGCAAGCCACAGATACGCAGTATTTT. The chain employs TRBV28 and TRBJ2-3; D is unresolved. Trimming left V 5 bases short and J 2 bases short, with 8 bases between. Germline loops: CDR1 MDHEN, CDR2 SYDVKM. The CDR3 sequence is 13 residues long.

This clone was found once. J is TRBJ2-1 and V is TRBV6-5, with 14 bases identical to TRBD2. This CDR3 has 16 amino acids. Germline V gene data show CDR1 as MNHEY and CDR2 as SVGAGI. The ends lost 2 bases at V and 7 bases at J; junction bases unmatched: 4. CDR3 coding DNA: TGTGCCAGCAGTTACGGGACTAGCGGGAGATGGAATGAGCAGTTCTTC. It yields the protein CASSYGTSGRWNEQFF.

The chain recombines TRBV15 with TRBJ1-2; TRBD1 might be the D (5 bases). The germline V gene has CDR1 LNHNV and CDR2 YYDKDF (reference sequence). V shed 0 bases and J shed 9 bases, with 14 bases lying between them. The CDR3 spans 14 residues. CDR3 in DNA: TGTGCCACCAGCAGAGATACCCAGGGAAGTCGCTACACCTTC. This gives the protein CATSRDTQGSRYTF.

The chain joins TRBV9 to TRBJ1-1; a possible D gene is TRBD1 (6 bases). Germline CDR1 reads SGDLS; CDR2 reads YYNGEE. The CDR3 runs to 14 residues. V was cut by 7 bases and J by 4 bases, with 17 bases left in between. This chain's CDR3 is CASGKDRSGTEAFF. Here the CDR3 DNA reads TGTGCCAGCGGAAAGGACAGATCGGGCACTGAAGCTTTCTTT.

The chain combines TRBV6-5 with TRBJ2-1; 7 bases align to TRBD1. The CDR3 is 14 amino acids. Germline V gives CDR1 MNHEY, CDR2 SVGAGI. After removal of 6 bases from V and 3 bases from J, the junction contained 5 bases not matched to a gene. The CDR3 sequence is CASSGTAFYNEQFF. The CDR3, as DNA: TGTGCCAGCAGCGGGACAGCGTTCTACAATGAGCAGTTCTTC.

The chain's CDR3 is CASSPEIRAVWTGELFF. In DNA, the CDR3 is TGTGCCAGCAGTCCCGAGATCAGGGCGGTGTGGACCGGGGAGCTGTTTTTT. The V and J genes are TRBV6-2 or TRBV6-3 and TRBJ2-2; tentative D call: TRBD1 (5 bases). CDR3 length: 17 residues. CDR1 and CDR2 (germline): MNHEY, SVGEGT. The germline V and J ends were trimmed by 5 bases and 5 bases, with 21 bases remaining between them.

The chain has TRBV7-8 and TRBJ1-1; 7 nucleotides align to TRBD1. There are 15 residues in the CDR3. From germline, CDR1 is SGHVS and CDR2 FQNEAQ. The J segment lost 3 bases and the V segment lost 3 bases, leaving 7 bases of the junction unmatched. The CDR3 DNA is TGTGCCAGCAGCTTGACAGGGCCCTTATACACTGAAGCTTTCTTT. Protein sequence: CASSLTGPLYTEAFF.

The V and J genes are TRBV28 and TRBJ2-3; TRBD2 matches 15 bases. V lost 4 bases, J lost 6 bases, and 8 bases stayed unmatched. There are 17 residues in the CDR3. Germline-derived CDR1 and CDR2 are MDHEN and SYDVKM. The CDR3 reads CASSSQIGTSGGDTQYF. CDR3 DNA sequence: TGTGCCAGCAGTTCCCAGATCGGGACTAGCGGGGGGGATACGCAGTATTTT.

CDR3 protein: CASSLQTGGNSPLHF. The CDR3 nucleotides are TGTGCCAGCAGCTTACAGACAGGGGGTAATTCACCCCTCCACTTT. V and J are TRBV7-9 and TRBJ1-6, with TRBD1 identical over 9 bases. CDR3 length: 15 amino acids. The germline V gene encodes CDR1 SEHNR and CDR2 FQNEAQ (reference sequence). V lost 2 bases to trimming and J lost 6 bases; unmatched junction nucleotides: 2.